This TCR beta chain was identified during a study of blood T cell repertoires in COVID-19. Turning to the study itself: From T cells, B-cell-depleted T cells, or PBMCs came the material, which was cDNA or gDNA.

CDR3 length: 15 residues. Germline CDR1 and CDR2: KGHSH and LQKENI. The V and J ends lost 6 bases and 2 bases, in that order; junction bases with no gene match: 7. In the study's own analysis: The authors estimated nucleated cell counts from reference gene primer amplification. Assay: immunoSEQ multiplex PCR; the TCRdb copy retains only in-frame clones and omits some. V and J calls plus clone size are reproduced from that table; the DNA served to infer D and trimming. The sample has 100,000 or so clones; approximately 90% are singletons. The chain has TRBV18 and TRBJ2-1; 7 nucleotides line up with TRBD1. Sequences were obtained from peripheral blood. The sequence came from a man aged 50-60 years with active COVID-19. This chain's CDR3 is CASSPDRDPYNEQFF. The CDR3 nucleotides read TGTGCCAGCTCTCCAGACAGGGACCCCTACAATGAGCAGTTCTTC.